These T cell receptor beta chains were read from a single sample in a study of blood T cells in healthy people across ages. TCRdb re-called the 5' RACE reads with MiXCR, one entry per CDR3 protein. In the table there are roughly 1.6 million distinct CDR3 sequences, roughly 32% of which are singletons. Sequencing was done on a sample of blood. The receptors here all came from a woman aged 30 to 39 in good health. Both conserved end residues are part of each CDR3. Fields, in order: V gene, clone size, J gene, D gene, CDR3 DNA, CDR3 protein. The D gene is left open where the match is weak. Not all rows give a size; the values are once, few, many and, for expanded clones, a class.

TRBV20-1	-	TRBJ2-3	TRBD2	TGCAGTGCTAGTGGGCGGGGGAGTAGCACAGATACGCAGTATTTT	CSASGRGSSTDTQYF
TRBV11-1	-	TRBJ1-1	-	TGTGCCAGCAGCCACCTGGGGACTGGACCTGAAGCTTTCTTT	CASSHLGTGPEAFF
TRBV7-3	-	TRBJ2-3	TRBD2	TGTGCCAGCAGCCACACGGCGGGAGGCACAGATACGCAGTATTTT	CASSHTAGGTDTQYF
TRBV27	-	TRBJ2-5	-	TGTGCCAGCAGGAGGAGCCCCGCGGAGACCCAGTACTTC	CASRRSPAETQYF
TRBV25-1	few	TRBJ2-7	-	TGTGCCAGCCTCCCTACCCATCCAGGGCTCTCCTACGAGCAGTACTTC	CASLPTHPGLSYEQYF
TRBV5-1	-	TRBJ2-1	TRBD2	TGCGCCAGCAGCCCAAGTGCAGCGGGGGGGCTCTGGGAGCAGTTCTTC	CASSPSAAGGLWEQFF
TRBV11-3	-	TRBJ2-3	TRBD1	TGTGCCAGCAGTAAGTCCGGGACAGGGGTTCCAGATACGCAGTATTTT	CASSKSGTGVPDTQYF
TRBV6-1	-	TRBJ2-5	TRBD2	TGTGCCAGCAGAGTACTAGCGGGGGGGCCGGAGACCCAGTACTTC	CASRVLAGGPETQYF
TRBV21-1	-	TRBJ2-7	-	TGTGCCAGCAGCAATCGAACAGGGGTATGCCGAATAAATTCCACCTACGAGCAGTACTTC	CASSNRTGVCRINSTYEQYF
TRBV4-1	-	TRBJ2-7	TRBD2	TGCGCCAGCAGCCAAGATTTGGCCGGGACTAGCGGGAAGTACGAGCAGTACTTC	CASSQDLAGTSGKYEQYF
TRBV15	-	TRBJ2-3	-	TGTGCCACCAGCAGACAAGCAGGGACAGATACGCAGTATTTT	CATSRQAGTDTQYF
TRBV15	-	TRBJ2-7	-	TGTGCCACCAGCGCCAACCACCTAGCGTCCAGGGCCTACGAGCAGTACTTC	CATSANHLASRAYEQYF
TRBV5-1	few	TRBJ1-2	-	TGCGCCAGCAGCTACGGACGCGCGGATGGCTACACCTTC	CASSYGRADGYTF